This entry lists 26 T cell receptor beta chains sequenced from one sample in a study of shared clonotypes between healthy human individuals. TCRdb's table, derived via immunoSEQ multiplex PCR, lists solely in-frame clones and lacks some. The sample records approximately 1,000,000 clones, approximately 78% being singletons. Sequencing was carried out using memory CD4+ T cells from PBMCs. Subset indicated: CD45RA-negative fraction. All receptors come from a man between 18 and 35 years old in good health. Some clones in this sample may be carry-over from other donors' samples.

This clone has a handful of counts. This chain connects TRBV2 to TRBJ2-7, with 7 bases fitting TRBD2. The junction had 3 bases not matched to a gene; V was cut back by 4 bases and J by 0 bases. Germline CDR1 is SNHLY and CDR2 is FYNNEI. This CDR3 region has 14 residues. CDR3 sequence: CASSGGRASYEQYF. Here the CDR3 DNA reads TGTGCCAGCAGTGGAGGGAGGGCCTCCTACGAGCAGTACTTC.

The J gene is TRBJ2-5, the V gene TRBV30; no firm D call. Trimming cost V 3 bases and J 5 bases, with 10 bases left between them. The CDR3 has 12 amino acids. Germline V CDR1 and CDR2: GTSNPN, SVGIG (reference sequence). The CDR3 here is CAWSFLSETQYF. The DNA of the CDR3 is TGTGCCTGGAGCTTCCTATCGGAGACCCAGTACTTC.

Remarks on this clone: Other nucleotide sequences from this sample produce the same CDR3. CDR3 DNA: TGTGCCAGCAGTTACGGGACGGGTAGCAATCAGCCCCAGCATTTT. Encoded protein: CASSYGTGSNQPQHF. V usage is TRBV6-6 and J usage is TRBJ1-5, with D possibly matching TRBD1 (5 bases). This CDR3 region has 15 residues. Trimming stripped 2 bases from V and 0 bases from J, with 8 bases between. The germline gives CDR1 MNHNY, CDR2 SVGAGI (reference sequence).

In DNA form, the CDR3 reads TGTGCCAGCTCACCCTCCAGGGGGGCCGCCACAGATACGCAGTATTTT. It yields the protein CASSPSRGAATDTQYF. This chain connects TRBV18 to TRBJ2-3; possibly TRBD1 for D (7 bases). Germline lookup yields CDR1 KGHSH and CDR2 LQKENI. V lost 3 bases to trimming and J lost 2 bases, with 15 bases between them. This CDR3 spans 16 amino acids.

J is TRBJ2-1 and V is TRBV5-1, with 8 positions matching TRBD2. The length of the CDR3 is 16 residues. The trim removed 4 bases at V and 1 base at J, leaving 7 bases unmatched. Looked up from germline, CDR1 is SGHRS and CDR2 is YFSETQ. CDR3 protein: CASSVRTSWSYNEQFF. The CDR3 DNA reads TGCGCCAGCAGCGTCCGGACTAGCTGGTCCTACAATGAGCAGTTCTTC.

This CDR3 reads CATRGGGRGAGGPYEQYF. The CDR3 DNA reads as TGTGCCACCAGAGGCGGGGGGCGCGGAGCGGGAGGGCCCTACGAGCAGTACTTC. V is TRBV15 and J is TRBJ2-7; TRBD2 agrees at 10 bases. The V gene end was trimmed by 6 bases and the J gene end by 2 bases; junction bases not matched to a gene: 16. CDR1 and CDR2 (germline): LNHNV, YYDKDF (reference sequence). CDR3 length: 18 residues. The full variable domain, in which reference TRBV15 and TRBJ2-7 provide the parts outside the CDR3, is DAMVIQNPRYQVTQFGKPVTLSCSQTLNHNVMYWYQQKSSQAPKLLFHYYDKDFNNEADTPDNFQSRRPNTSFCFLDIRSPGLGDTAMYLCATRGGGRGAGGPYEQYFGPGTRLTVT.

The rearrangement joins TRBV11-3 to TRBJ1-1, with 7 bases lining up with TRBD1. In germline, CDR1 is SGHNT, CDR2 YENEEA. This CDR3 contains 13 residues. With 4 bases clipped from V and 4 bases from J, the junction kept 3 bases outside the gene matches. CDR3 sequence: CASSSNRGTEAFF. The DNA for the CDR3 is TGTGCCAGCAGCTCAAACAGGGGCACTGAAGCTTTCTTT.

V usage is TRBV28 and J usage is TRBJ2-7, with D possibly matching TRBD2 (5 bases). Germline assignment: CDR1 MDHEN and CDR2 SYDVKM. With 5 bases removed from V and 1 base from J, the gap between germline ends came to 21 bases. CDR3 length: 17 amino acids. The chain's CDR3 is CASSLGWGFSGSYEQYF. The CDR3 nucleotides are TGTGCCAGCAGTCTCGGGTGGGGATTCTCGGGATCCTACGAGCAGTACTTC.

This clone was found once. The rearrangement uses TRBV6-5 and TRBJ1-1; TRBD1 aligns across 8 bases. CDR1 and CDR2 from the germline V gene are MNHEY and SVGAGI. The junction had 4 bases not matched to a gene; V was cut back by 4 bases and J by 3 bases. There are 14 residues in the CDR3. CDR3 region: CASSSGTGYTEAFF. The CDR3 nucleotides are TGTGCCAGCAGTTCCGGGACAGGCTACACTGAAGCTTTCTTT.

To note about this clone: Relative to the germline gene, one junction end is altered; a read error may explain this. The V call is TRBV5-1, the J call TRBJ1-1; possible D gene TRBD1, 5 bases. From germline, CDR1 is SGHRS and CDR2 YFSETQ. This CDR3 has 16 residues. The CDR3 region is CARSLVGGVVGTEAFF. The CDR3 DNA reads TGCGCCCGCAGCTTGGTGGGGGGAGTGGTGGGGACTGAAGCTTTCTTT.

In this sample, this clone turned up a few times. The chain joins TRBV4-2 to TRBJ2-1; TRBD2 aligns across 8 bases. Germline V gene lookup returns CDR1 LGHNA and CDR2 YNFKEQ. V lost 4 bases, J lost 4 bases, and 12 bases stayed unmatched. The CDR3 is 17 amino acids. The CDR3 coding sequence is TGTGCCAGCAGCCGACAGCTTGTCGGGAGGGGTTACAATGAGCAGTTCTTC. It yields the protein CASSRQLVGRGYNEQFF.

The V and J genes are TRBV11-1 and TRBJ2-3, with 11 nucleotides matching TRBD2. The CDR3 covers 17 residues. The germline CDR1 and CDR2 sequences are SGHAT and FQDESV (reference sequence). The ends lost 6 bases at V and 2 bases at J; junction bases unmatched: 10. CDR3 nucleotide sequence: TGTGCCAGCAGTCTTATAGGGGGACTAGCGGTCACAGATACGCAGTATTTT. It codes for CASSLIGGLAVTDTQYF.

Ten or more counts support this clone. The gene calls are TRBV2 and TRBJ2-7, with D possibly being TRBD1 (6 bases). V dropped 6 bases and J dropped 2 bases, with 11 bases sitting between them. This CDR3 spans 13 amino acids. In germline, CDR1 is SNHLY, CDR2 FYNNEI. Here the CDR3 DNA reads TGTGCCAGCAGCGAACGGGACACCTACGAGCAGTACTTC. It specifies CASSERDTYEQYF.

The rearrangement uses TRBV10-3 and TRBJ2-3, with TRBD1 matching over 7 bases. This CDR3 contains 12 residues. V lost 8 bases to trimming and J lost 4 bases; unmatched junction nucleotides: 3. The V gene's germline CDR1 is ENHRY and CDR2 SYGVKD. CDR3 nucleotides: TGTGCCATCGACAGGGATGCAGATACGCAGTATTTT. Protein: CAIDRDADTQYF.

The count of this clone is one. This chain connects TRBV4-1 to TRBJ2-1; no firm D call. The CDR3 length is 16 residues. CDR1 MGHRA and CDR2 YSYEKL come from the germline V gene. Trimming removed 2 bases at V and 2 bases at J, with 13 bases between. The CDR3 region is CASSQSKNLTYNEQFF. CDR3 sequence (DNA): TGCGCCAGCAGCCAAAGTAAAAACTTAACCTACAATGAGCAGTTCTTC.

V is TRBV6-5 and J is TRBJ2-3, with no clear D. Germline V gene data show CDR1 as MNHEY and CDR2 as SVGAGI. This CDR3 contains 13 residues. Trimming stripped 7 bases from V and 1 base from J, with 9 bases between. CDR3 bases: TGTGCCAGCAAGCGATTGCGCACAGATACGCAGTATTTT. It specifies CASKRLRTDTQYF.

The chain recombines TRBV7-3 with TRBJ2-3; 9 positions match TRBD1. The CDR3 covers 15 residues. Germline V gene lookup returns CDR1 SGHTA and CDR2 FQGTGA. Losses at the gene ends were 5 bases for V and 0 bases for J; bases not matched to a gene: 3. The CDR3 DNA reads TGTGCCAGCAGCGCACAGGGGGCGAGCACAGATACGCAGTATTTT. This encodes CASSAQGASTDTQYF. Together with reference TRBV7-3 and TRBJ2-3, the CDR3 gives the full variable domain: GAGVSQTPSNKVTEKGKYVELRCDPISGHTALYWYRQSLGQGPEFLIYFQGTGAADDSGLPNDRFFAVRPEGSVSTLKIQRTERGDSAVYLCASSAQGASTDTQYFGPGTRLTVL.

This rearrangement joins TRBV7-9 to TRBJ1-1, with a tentative D call TRBD1 (5 bases). This CDR3 comprises 16 residues. The germline V gene has CDR1 SEHNR and CDR2 FQNEAQ (reference sequence). Trimming left V 5 bases short and J 5 bases short, with 21 bases between. CDR3 sequence reads: CASSPRGPTKGTEAFF. In DNA form, the CDR3 reads TGTGCCAGCAGCCCTAGGGGACCCACTAAGGGGACTGAAGCTTTCTTT.

The chain carries TRBV20-1 and TRBJ1-2; no clear D gene. The germline CDR1 and CDR2 sequences are DFQATT and SNEGSKA (reference sequence). This CDR3 spans 11 amino acids. The V and J ends lost 5 bases and 8 bases respectively, with 12 bases between them. Written as DNA, the CDR3 is TGCAGTGCTTACGAGGGAGGCGGCTACACCTTC. Protein: CSAYEGGGYTF.

This clone was counted a single time. This chain uses TRBV28 with TRBJ2-5; the match to TRBD1 covers 8 bases. The better agreement between TRBJ2-7 and the DNA end casts doubt on the J call. The CDR3 loop spans 14 amino acids. Germline V lookup: CDR1 MDHEN, CDR2 SYDVKM. For the CDR3, the DNA is TGTGCCAGCAGTTCCTCCAGGGGGCTGTACGAGCAGTACTTC. It specifies CASSSSRGLYEQYF.

This clone is a singleton in its sample. The CDR3 protein is CASSLTGTKNTEAFF. CDR3 coding DNA: TGCGCCAGCAGCCTCACCGGGACAAAGAACACTGAAGCTTTCTTT. The J gene is TRBJ1-1, the V gene TRBV5-1, with a weak D call TRBD1 (6 bases). CDR1 is SGHRS, CDR2 YFSETQ, per germline. Trimming took off 4 bases at V and 1 base at J, with 14 bases between the two ends. This CDR3 comprises 15 residues.

This chain links TRBV9 with TRBJ1-5, with D possibly TRBD1 on 6 matching bases. Germline assignment: CDR1 SGDLS and CDR2 YYNGEE. The germline V and J ends were trimmed by 7 bases and 3 bases, with 11 bases remaining between them. CDR3 size: 13 residues. The CDR3 loop reads CASGGGPNQPQHF. CDR3 in DNA: TGTGCCAGCGGAGGGGGGCCCAATCAGCCCCAGCATTTT.

With respect to this clone: The identical CDR3 is also encoded by other nucleotide sequences in the sample. The rearrangement uses TRBV5-1 and TRBJ2-1; 10 nucleotides agree with TRBD2. Germline-derived CDR1 and CDR2 are SGHRS and YFSETQ. V dropped 0 bases and J dropped 4; count of bases not matched to a gene: 1. The CDR3 spans 15 residues. DNA for the CDR3: TGCGCCAGCAGCTTGGGGACTAGCGGTTACAATGAGCAGTTCTTC. As protein: CASSLGTSGYNEQFF.

This chain connects TRBV5-6 to TRBJ2-4; D possibly corresponds to TRBD1 (6 bases). CDR1 and CDR2 from the germline V gene are SGHDT and YYEEEE. The V and J ends lost 3 bases and 10 bases respectively, with 8 bases between them. The CDR3 has 11 residues. The CDR3 region has the DNA TGTGCCAGCAGCTCAAGGGGGATTCAGTACTTC. Its translation: CASSSRGIQYF.

The chain couples TRBV7-6 to TRBJ1-5; D is ambiguous. This CDR3 is built from 12 residues. V was pared by 5 bases and J by 6 bases, with 8 bases between. Germline loops: CDR1 SGHVS, CDR2 FNYEAQ. The CDR3, as DNA: TGTGCCAGCAGCCCGTTCGGTCAGCCCCAGCATTTT. Its translation: CASSPFGQPQHF.

This clone appeared a few times. This chain joins TRBV10-3 and TRBJ1-1; a possible D gene is TRBD1 (6 bases). The CDR3 spans 14 residues. Germline-derived CDR1 and CDR2 are ENHRY and SYGVKD. The ends were cut back, 3 bases at V and 3 bases at J, with 11 bases in the middle. CDR3 DNA sequence: TGTGCCATCAGTGATTCACAGGGAGACACTGAAGCTTTCTTT. Its translation: CAISDSQGDTEAFF.